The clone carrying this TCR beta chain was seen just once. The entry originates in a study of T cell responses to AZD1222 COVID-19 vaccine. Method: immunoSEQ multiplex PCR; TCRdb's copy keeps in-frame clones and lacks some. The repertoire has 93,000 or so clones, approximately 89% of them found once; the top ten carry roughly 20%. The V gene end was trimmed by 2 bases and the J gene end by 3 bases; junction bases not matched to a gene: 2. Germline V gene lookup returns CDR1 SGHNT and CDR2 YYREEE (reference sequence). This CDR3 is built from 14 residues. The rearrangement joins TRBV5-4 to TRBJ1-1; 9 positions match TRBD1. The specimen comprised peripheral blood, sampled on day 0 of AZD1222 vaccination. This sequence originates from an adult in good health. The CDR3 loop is CASSFGDRDTEAFF. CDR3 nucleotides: TGTGCCAGCAGCTTTGGGGACAGGGACACTGAAGCTTTCTTT.